This TCR beta chain was sequenced in a study of T cells in Graves' hyperthyroidism and ophthalmopathy. Regarding the study as a whole: The model's output predicted ophthalmopathy at a median of about 5.9 months prior to onset. Blood also carried most thyroid clonotypes expanded above 0.001.

Amplification of TCR beta CDR3 regions used RNA as the template. The HTBI set primed first-round TCR CDR3 RT-PCR. A single record per CDR3 protein comes from TCRdb applying MiXCR to the multiplex PCR reads. The repertoire includes about 96,000 distinct CDR3 sequences, roughly half of them detected once, and 27% sits in the top ten. Hyperthyroidism had been newly diagnosed in patients aged 18 to 65, and its duration was under 2 months. From germline, CDR1 is SQVTM and CDR2 ANQGSEA. V shed 7 bases and J 7 bases; nucleotides not matched to a gene: 12. This CDR3 comprises 14 residues. This clonotype was recorded once. Its antigen is not known.

This clonotype was obtained from a woman between 40 and 50 years old with Graves' hyperthyroidism. V usage is TRBV29-1 and J usage is TRBJ2-5; 10 bases are shared with TRBD1. Sequenced material: blood. The CDR3 DNA follows: TGCAGCGGGGGACAGGGGATTTCCGGAGGGACCCAGTACTTC. Protein sequence: CSGGQGISGGTQYF.